This T cell receptor beta chain was recorded in a study of EBV T-cell therapy then PD-1 blockade in nasopharyngeal carcinoma. Germline V gene sequence: CDR1 MNHEY, CDR2 SVGAGI. The CDR3 sequence is 14 residues long. Germline trimming cut 8 bases from V and 3 bases from J; bases unmatched to any gene: 6. Treatment meaning: AdE1-LMPpoly-expanded autologous EBV-specific T-cell therapy followed by anti-PD-1 nivolumab. About this clone: Its antigen is not known.

Method: immunoSEQ multiplex PCR; TCRdb's copy keeps in-frame clones and lacks some. The profile covers fewer than 20,000 clones, with 84% appearing a single time and more than 25% taken by the ten largest. Sample: CD8+ T cells from blood, taken at roughly day 35 from a patient whose treatment included autologous EBV-specific T cells and nivolumab. V gene TRBV6-5 combines with J gene TRBJ2-2; 7 positions match TRBD1. The origin of this receptor is a man aged 35 to 55 with nasopharyngeal carcinoma. The CDR3 is CASDRVGDTGELFF. CDR3 nucleotides: TGTGCCAGCGACAGGGTTGGGGACACCGGGGAGCTGTTTTTT.